A single T cell receptor (beta chain) is shown here with its context. The antigen this receptor binds is unknown. Base qualities are not at hand, and no much larger clone is one base apart. What the time point label conveys for this sample: about 28 days (+/-7) after the second vaccine dose. The sample's treatment or condition label is to be understood as: meningococcal conjugate vaccine given as trial control. Vaccinee samples came from UK trials COV001 and COV002, including a single-blind randomized controlled phase 2/3 trial of AZD1222 (ChAdOx1 nCoV-19) in healthy adults. For TCRbeta chain sequencing, PBMC samples were collected from trial participants at day 0 and at day 28 after the second dose. The record originates from a study of T cell responses to AZD1222 COVID-19 vaccine (dated by TCRdb to the early 2020s). Notes on the research overall: A total of approximately 240 trial participants underwent TCR sequencing, of whom around 200 received two doses of AZD1222 and some 25 received two doses of the MenACWY control vaccine. Trial participants were enrolled into age subgroups of 18-55, 56-69 and 70-plus years, which contained about 150, 27 and 61 TCR-sequenced participants, respectively.

The CDR3 contains 14 residues, cysteine and phenylalanine counted. Just the 42-base CDR3 DNA is kept, in frame starting at base 1. CDR1 is given as LGHNA and CDR2 as YSLEER, both from the germline V gene. Trimming costs V 1 base and J 5 bases, and their ends lie 8 bases apart. Study-level results and caveats: Conclusions about previously exposed vaccinees are limited, since just five to seven AZD1222 recipients were seropositive for SARS-CoV-2 at baseline. Because no day 14 peak-response samples were available, repertoires were characterized only after the peak T cell response. Epitopes outside the regions mutated in the B.1.351 and B.1.1.7 variants were reportedly recognized by nearly half of the unique spike-specific TCRs. Participants were mostly white British and included more females than males, and it was suggested by the authors that clonal diversity may have been underestimated. After two AZD1222 doses, both the breadth and the depth of spike-specific TCRs were significantly higher than at day 0 and than in MenACWY recipients. In the small 56-69-year group, the increase in depth fell short of significance, most likely because of low power. The vaccine-associated CD4 TCRs covered the entire spike protein, and the dominant responses fell in regions 160-218 and 743-854.

The CDR3 regions of human TCRbeta chains were analyzed by immunosequencing. The study's own analysis went as follows. TCRs in the repertoires were compared against a reference library of SARS-CoV-2-specific TCRs that had been generated with the MIRA antigen-specificity platform. Breadth was defined as the fraction of unique TCRs that were SARS-CoV-2-associated. Depth was defined as the fraction of total T cells that were SARS-CoV-2-associated. Using the MIRA data, each spike-specific TCR was mapped to the spike region that the TCR reacts to and placed in a CD4 or CD8 class. Log10-transformed breadth and depth values were compared by one-way ANOVA with Sidak's multiple comparisons tests. TCRdb provides this immuneACCESS table in a form limited to in-frame rearrangements. Some clones are lacking; in checked studies, under half of them reflect an unresolved V gene, and why the rest are absent is not known. The V and J calls and clone size are taken from that table; D and trimming were inferred from the DNA. Recorded for this sample are about 120,000 clones; about 93% of them occurred a single time. The top ten clones comprise 4% to 4.5% of the sample.

Recombination joined TRBV4-3 with TRBJ2-2, and TRBD1 may be the D gene, going by 6 matching bases. This receptor was identified in an adult who received the MenACWY meningococcal vaccine as a control. The sample consisted of peripheral blood, taken 28 days after the second dose of the MenACWY control vaccine. The DNA sequence reads TGCGCCAGCAGCCAAGCCACAGGGACCGGGGAGCTGTTTTTT. It is translated as CASSQATGTGELFF.